This TCR beta chain is drawn from a study of coeliac disease. Study-wide results and caveats: Only 1 of 6 controls, but about 45% of the 18 coeliac samples, showed published gliadin-specific TRB sequences. Lower clonality than controls marked TRB and TRG repertoires from active celiac intraepithelial and lamina propria samples.

The CDR3 runs 13 residues. CDR1 is SGHDT, CDR2 YYEEEE, per germline. The V end was cut by 1 base, the J end by 4 bases, with 6 bases between. Notes on this clone: Its antigen is unidentified.

Sequencing was performed with immunoSEQ multiplex PCR; in TCRdb, only in-frame clones are kept and a portion is missing. This sample has thousands of clones, with about two thirds found just once. J is TRBJ2-1 and V is TRBV5-6; no reliable D call. Sample: lamina propria lymphocytes from the gut. The clonotype comes from a man aged 25 to 40 with celiac disease. CDR3 bases: TGTGCCAGCAGCTTGCCCGAGTACAATGAGCAGTTCTTC. This sequence encodes CASSLPEYNEQFF.